This entry lists 27 T cell receptor beta chains sequenced from one sample in a study of metastatic and nonmetastatic thyroid tumors (dated by TCRdb to about 2020). None of the patients had been given any treatment before thyroid surgery. Libraries were constructed by PCR. Sequencing took place on an Illumina HiSeq 4000. The raw public data were reprocessed by TCRdb itself: fastp quality trimming at Q25, MiXCR clonotype calling, in-frame beta chains only. For this sample the table gives roughly 35,000 clones, of which roughly 15% were detected only once. In total, the top ten clones hold roughly 7% of the sample. Sequencing was carried out using blood. The receptors were gathered from a female donor with papillary thyroid cancer or a benign thyroid nodule (not recorded which). Some clones in this sample may be carry-over from other donors' samples.

The V gene is TRBV11-3, the J gene TRBJ1-1; the D is unclear. Germline CDR1 is SGHNT and CDR2 is YENEEA. The CDR3 contains 12 residues. The germline V and J ends were trimmed by 5 bases and 6 bases, with 10 bases remaining between them. The CDR3 DNA reads TGTGCCAGCAGCCCCGGCGGCCCTGAAGCTTTCTTT. Its translation is CASSPGGPEAFF.

This chain joins TRBV30 and TRBJ2-7, with 11 bases fitting TRBD2. The CDR3 covers 13 residues. V lost 0 bases, J lost 5 bases, and 0 bases stayed unmatched. Per the germline V gene, CDR1 is GTSNPN and CDR2 is SVGIG (reference sequence). For the CDR3, the DNA is TGTGCCTGGAGTGTACTAGCGGGAGACGAGCAGTACTTC. Its protein is CAWSVLAGDEQYF.

This clone has ten or more counts. The V and J genes are TRBV10-2 and TRBJ2-1; TRBD2 aligns across 7 bases. V lost 7 bases and J lost 5; bases outside the gene matches: 14. This CDR3 has 16 residues. Germline V gene sequence: CDR1 WSHSY, CDR2 SAAADI. The chain's CDR3 is CASNPTRTSPNNEQFF. The CDR3 nucleotides are TGCGCCAGCAATCCCACTCGGACTAGTCCCAACAATGAGCAGTTCTTC.

Relative to its sample, this clone is medium-sized (0.01 to 0.1%). V is TRBV7-9 and J is TRBJ2-2; 8 positions agree with TRBD1. This CDR3 has 15 residues. Germline V gene sequence: CDR1 SEHNR, CDR2 FQNEAQ (reference sequence). Trimming removed 0 bases from V and 7 bases from J; junction bases left unmatched: 4. Written as DNA, the CDR3 is TGTGCCAGCAGCTTAGCGGACAGGGCTGACGGGGAGCTGTTTTTT. Its protein product is CASSLADRADGELFF.

This clone showed up many times. The chain recombines TRBV7-9 with TRBJ2-3; no definite D call. Trimming took off 2 bases at V and 0 bases at J, with 6 bases between the two ends. Germline V gives CDR1 SEHNR, CDR2 FQNEAQ (reference sequence). This CDR3 spans 14 amino acids. The CDR3 bases are TGTGCCAGCAGCTTACGCCCTAGCACAGATACGCAGTATTTT. It specifies CASSLRPSTDTQYF.

This clone has a handful of counts. The rearrangement joins TRBV6-1 to TRBJ2-7, with 9 bases fitting TRBD1. The CDR3 is 15 amino acids. The V gene's germline CDR1 is MNHNS and CDR2 SASEGT. The J segment lost 4 bases and the V segment lost 5 bases, leaving 9 bases of the junction unmatched. This CDR3 is CASSLRDRVGYEQYF. The CDR3 coding sequence is TGTGCCAGCAGTCTCCGGGACAGGGTTGGGTACGAGCAGTACTTC.

At least ten counts were recorded for this clone. The J gene is TRBJ2-4, the V gene TRBV27, with 8 bases aligning to TRBD2. With 6 bases clipped from V and 3 bases from J, the junction kept 7 bases outside the gene matches. The germline V gene encodes CDR1 MNHEY and CDR2 SMNVEV (reference sequence). The CDR3 is made up of 15 amino acids. Here the CDR3 reads CASSEPTSGKNIQYF. The CDR3 DNA reads TGTGCCAGCAGCGAGCCTACTAGCGGCAAAAACATTCAGTACTTC.

This clone was recorded many times. The rearrangement joins TRBV7-3 to TRBJ2-1; D is unresolved. In germline, CDR1 is SGHTA, CDR2 FQGTGA. This CDR3 spans 13 amino acids. The V and J ends lost 1 base and 5 bases respectively, with 6 bases between them. The DNA of the CDR3 is TGTGCCAGCAGCTTAATTCACAACAATGAGCAGTTCTTC. Translation gives CASSLIHNNEQFF.

At least ten counts were recorded for this clone. V and J are TRBV10-1 and TRBJ2-3, with 15 bases aligning to TRBD2. The CDR3 spans 17 residues. The junction had 2 bases not matched to a gene; V was cut back by 4 bases and J by 0 bases. Per germline, CDR1 WNHNN and CDR2 SYGVQD (reference sequence). The CDR3 DNA reads TGCGCCAGCAGTGCGGGACTAGCGGGGGGAAGCACAGATACGCAGTATTTT. Translating gives CASSAGLAGGSTDTQYF.

By share, this clone ranks as medium-sized. The CDR3 DNA is TGTGCCAGCAGACCAAGGGGGGGTCATACGAACACCATATATTTT. Translated: CASRPRGGHTNTIYF. The chain has TRBV6-1 and TRBJ1-3; a weak D match, TRBD1 (6 bases). Per the germline V gene, CDR1 is MNHNS and CDR2 is SASEGT. CDR3 length: 15 amino acids. Trimming removed 6 bases at V and 7 bases at J, with 19 bases between.

This clone was seen at least ten times. The chain couples TRBV6-2 or TRBV6-3 to TRBJ2-5, with D perhaps TRBD1 (6 bases). The CDR3 is 14 residues long. Looked up from germline, CDR1 is MNHEY and CDR2 is SVGEGT. V shed 7 bases and J shed 1 base, with 13 bases lying between them. The CDR3: CASTITGFQETQYF. Here the CDR3 DNA reads TGTGCCAGCACCATAACAGGGTTCCAAGAGACCCAGTACTTC.

Only a few counts were recorded for this clone. This sequence joins TRBV6-1 and TRBJ2-7; 8 nucleotides match TRBD2. The CDR3 is 14 amino acids. Germline values: CDR1 MNHNS, CDR2 SASEGT. V lost 8 bases, J lost 3 bases, and 9 bases stayed unmatched. For the CDR3, the DNA is TGTGCCAGCCGGACTAGCTGGCGTGGCTACGAGCAGTACTTC. Translating gives CASRTSWRGYEQYF.

This clone was detected only a few times. The rearrangement joins TRBV6-1 to TRBJ2-1; 7 nucleotides match TRBD2. The CDR3 is 12 residues long. From germline, CDR1 is MNHNS and CDR2 SASEGT. Unmatched junction bases numbered 5, after V lost 6 bases and J lost 9 bases. In nucleotides, the CDR3 is TGTGCCAGCAGAGCGACTAGCTCTGAGCAGTTCTTC. The encoded protein is CASRATSSEQFF.

This clone was picked up many times. The rearrangement links TRBV18 to TRBJ1-3, with D maybe TRBD1 (5 bases). Trimming cost V 2 bases and J 0 bases, with 5 bases left between them. This CDR3 has 14 residues. The V gene's germline CDR1 is KGHSH and CDR2 LQKENI. CDR3 DNA sequence: TGTGCCAGCTCACCAAGGGGCTCTGGAAACACCATATATTTT. This sequence encodes CASSPRGSGNTIYF.

This clone was counted between two and nine times. A much larger clone is a single base away; this may be a read error. This specimen includes other DNA sequences encoding the same CDR3. The chain combines TRBV19 with TRBJ1-1; D remains ambiguous. The CDR3 spans 14 residues. Germline values: CDR1 LNHDA, CDR2 SQIVND (reference sequence). CDR3: CASSTEPANTEAFF. CDR3 sequence (DNA): TGTGCCAGTAGTACGGAGCCAGCAAACACTGAGGCTTTCTTT.

This clone was recorded at least ten times. The chain couples TRBV10-1 to TRBJ2-5; D ambiguous. Per germline, CDR1 WNHNN and CDR2 SYGVQD (reference sequence). V was trimmed by 6 bases and J by 2 bases, leaving 10 bases between them. This CDR3 spans 13 amino acids. CDR3 DNA: TGCGCCAGCAGCCGGGCTACTCAAGAGACCCAGTACTTC. It translates to CASSRATQETQYF.

This clone came up many times. The V call is TRBV11-2, the J call TRBJ2-2; TRBD2 matches 10 bases. The V gene's germline CDR1 is SGHAT and CDR2 FQNNGV. CDR3 length: 16 residues. J gave up 13 bases and V 5 bases, and 16 bases lay outside the gene matches. The CDR3: CASSRTAGLAGVGLFF. DNA of the CDR3: TGTGCCAGCAGCCGCACGGCAGGGCTAGCGGGAGTCGGGCTGTTTTTT. The whole variable domain, filled in from reference TRBV11-2 and TRBJ2-2, reads EAGVAQSPRYKIIEKRQSVAFWCNPISGHATLYWYQQILGQGPKLLIQFQNNGVVDDSQLPKDRFSAERLKGVDSTLKIQPAKLEDSAVYLCASSRTAGLAGVGLFFGEGSRLTVL.

CDR3 DNA sequence: TGTGCCAGCAGCTTATATACGGGCTCCTACGAGCAGTACTTC. Translating it yields CASSLYTGSYEQYF. This chain uses TRBV7-3 with TRBJ2-7; no clear D. The germline V gene has CDR1 SGHTA and CDR2 FQGTGA. This CDR3 has 14 amino acids. Trimming removed 2 bases from V and 0 bases from J, with 8 bases in between.

This clone was counted at least ten times. The V call is TRBV4-1, the J call TRBJ1-2; no reliable D call. V dropped 1 base and J dropped 4 bases, with 13 bases sitting between them. CDR1 is MGHRA and CDR2 is YSYEKL in the germline V gene. The length of the CDR3 is 15 residues. Written as DNA, the CDR3 is TGCGCCAGCAGCCAAGGGCTGCCCTCCGGCTATGGCTACACCTTC. It is translated as CASSQGLPSGYGYTF.

This clone was counted at least ten times. The genes are TRBV18 and TRBJ1-1; 9 bases agree with TRBD1. The V gene's germline CDR1 is KGHSH and CDR2 LQKENI. J lost 3 bases, V lost 6 bases, and 5 bases had no gene match. This CDR3 has 14 residues. The CDR3 loop reads CASSPGTGYTEAFF. The DNA of the CDR3 is TGTGCCAGCTCTCCCGGGACAGGGTACACTGAAGCTTTCTTT.

Many counts were recorded for this clone. The chain links TRBV15 to TRBJ1-5; D call uncertain. V lost 1 base and J 5 bases, leaving 15 bases between the germline ends. CDR1 is LNHNV and CDR2 is YYDKDF in the germline V gene (reference sequence). The CDR3 has 16 amino acids. The CDR3 reads CATSRAGPRVDQPQHF. The CDR3 nucleotides read TGTGCCACCAGCAGAGCCGGGCCCCGCGTCGATCAGCCCCAGCATTTT.

This clone was recorded many times. J is TRBJ2-3 and V is TRBV3-1; TRBD2 is a possible D gene (7 bases). V dropped 4 bases and J dropped 3 bases, with 17 bases sitting between them. This CDR3 region has 16 residues. CDR1 LGHDT and CDR2 YNNKEL come from the germline V gene (reference sequence). The CDR3 spells CASSLRGGRWTDTQYF. DNA of the CDR3: TGTGCCAGCAGCCTAAGGGGGGGCCGATGGACAGATACGCAGTATTTT.

This rearrangement joins TRBV12-3 or TRBV12-4 to TRBJ1-1, with D maybe TRBD1 (6 bases). Trimming cost V 5 bases and J 3 bases, with 13 bases left between them. This CDR3 comprises 14 residues. CDR3 amino acids: CASSGVQGDTEAFF. Written as DNA, the CDR3 is TGTGCCAGCAGTGGAGTACAGGGTGACACTGAAGCTTTCTTT.

Only a few counts were recorded for this clone. A much larger clone differs from this one at a single base, so this may be a read error. V is TRBV4-2 and J is TRBJ2-1; possibly TRBD2 for D (6 bases). This CDR3 has 16 residues. Trimming shortened V by 0 bases and J by 5 bases, and 14 bases separated the two germline ends. Germline V lookup: CDR1 LGHNA, CDR2 YNFKEQ. CDR3 amino acids: CASSQDLRGTHNEQFF. The DNA for the CDR3 is TGTGCCAGCAGCCAAGATCTTCGCGGGACCCACAATGAGCAGTTCTTC.

This clone was recorded many times. V gene TRBV30 combines with J gene TRBJ1-1; D not resolved. The CDR3 loop spans 13 amino acids. In germline, CDR1 is GTSNPN, CDR2 SVGIG (reference sequence). Trimming cost V 3 bases and J 0 bases, with 8 bases left between them. CDR3 in amino acids: CAWRWAVNTEAFF. The CDR3 region has the DNA TGTGCCTGGAGGTGGGCAGTGAACACTGAAGCTTTCTTT. The full variable domain, completed using reference TRBV30 and TRBJ1-1, is SQTIHQWPATLVQPVGSPLSLECTVEGTSNPNLYWYRQAAGRGLQLLFYSVGIGQISSEVPQNLSASRPQDRQFILSSKKLLLSDSGFYLCAWRWAVNTEAFFGQGTRLTVV.

This clone was seen repeatedly, ten times or more. The J gene is TRBJ2-7, the V gene TRBV20-1, with D tentatively TRBD1 (6 bases). This CDR3 contains 14 residues. Germline-derived CDR1 and CDR2 are DFQATT and SNEGSKA (reference sequence). V was cut by 5 bases and J by 4 bases, with 18 bases left in between. The CDR3 protein is CSAWTPKGEYEQYF. The CDR3 DNA follows: TGCAGTGCTTGGACACCCAAGGGGGAATACGAGCAGTACTTC.

This clone occurred many times. The chain is built from TRBV5-8 and TRBJ2-7; 7 bases fit TRBD1. The CDR3 runs to 15 residues. Germline V CDR1 and CDR2: SGHTS, YDEGEE. J was trimmed by 2 bases and V by 3 bases; bases with no gene match: 8. Here the CDR3 reads CASSSSGTAPYEQYF. Written as DNA, the CDR3 is TGTGCCAGCAGCTCATCCGGGACAGCGCCCTACGAGCAGTACTTC.